The 22 T cell receptor beta chains in this list originate from one sample, sequenced in a study of blood T cell repertoires in COVID-19. Libraries were prepared by immunoSEQ multiplex PCR; TCRdb keeps only in-frame clonotypes and omits some of them. The data show over 200,000 clones, with about nine tenths seen just once and roughly 2.3% held by the top ten. What was sequenced was peripheral blood. Source of these receptors: a man between 25 and 39 years old who had recovered from COVID-19.

The chain uses TRBV30 and TRBJ2-3; maybe TRBD2 (6 bases). The CDR3 is 12 amino acids. CDR1 is GTSNPN, CDR2 SVGIG, per germline (reference sequence). V lost 3 bases and J 8 bases, leaving 12 bases between the germline ends. This chain's CDR3 is CAWRFGGSTQYF. The CDR3, as DNA: TGTGCCTGGAGATTTGGAGGGAGTACGCAGTATTTT.

This chain uses TRBV7-9 with TRBJ1-2; 7 bases map to TRBD1. Looked up from germline, CDR1 is SEHNR and CDR2 is FQNEAQ (reference sequence). Losses at the gene ends were 1 base for V and 14 bases for J; bases not matched to a gene: 7. The CDR3 extends over 12 amino acids. DNA for the CDR3: TGTGCCAGCAGCTTAGGCAGGACAGGCAAGACCTTC. Protein product: CASSLGRTGKTF.

This clone was observed a single time. The chain employs TRBV18 and TRBJ1-4, with TRBD1 matching 8 bases. The CDR3 consists of 15 residues. The V segment lost 3 bases and the J segment 6 bases; nucleotides outside the gene matches: 6. The V gene's germline CDR1 is KGHSH and CDR2 LQKENI. The CDR3 reads CASSPTDRGDEKLFF. The CDR3 region has the DNA TGTGCCAGCTCACCCACCGACAGGGGTGATGAAAAACTGTTTTTT.

This clone is a singleton in its sample. This chain uses TRBV5-4 with TRBJ1-2; 8 bases fit TRBD1. CDR3 length: 15 amino acids. Trimming cost V 2 bases and J 1 base; bases outside gene matches: 4. The germline V gene encodes CDR1 SGHNT and CDR2 YYREEE (reference sequence). CDR3 loop: CASSFGQGYNYGYTF. The CDR3, as DNA: TGTGCCAGCAGCTTCGGACAGGGCTATAACTATGGCTACACCTTC.

There are a few counts of this clone. V usage is TRBV7-2 and J usage is TRBJ2-5, with TRBD2 identical over 12 bases. The V and J ends lost 5 bases and 2 bases, in that order; junction bases with no gene match: 9. The CDR3 has 17 amino acids. CDR1 SGHTA and CDR2 FQGNSA come from the germline V gene. CDR3 residues: CASSRRTSGVLQETQYF. The CDR3 DNA reads as TGTGCCAGCAGCCGGCGGACTAGCGGGGTATTACAAGAGACCCAGTACTTC. Complete variable domain (other parts from reference TRBV7-2 and TRBJ2-5): GAGVSQSPSNKVTEKGKDVELRCDPISGHTALYWYRQSLGQGLEFLIYFQGNSAPDKSGLPSDRFSAERTGGSVSTLTIQRTQQEDSAVYLCASSRRTSGVLQETQYFGPGTRLLVL.

The rearrangement uses TRBV5-8 and TRBJ1-5, with D maybe TRBD1 (6 bases). V lost 4 bases and J 3 bases, leaving 14 bases between the germline ends. The length of the CDR3 is 15 residues. Germline CDR1 reads SGHTS; CDR2 reads YDEGEE. The CDR3 bases are TGTGCCAGCAGCGTCCAGGGACACCTCAATCAGCCCCAGCATTTT. Translated, it gives CASSVQGHLNQPQHF.

V is TRBV19 and J is TRBJ2-7, with TRBD2 matching over 7 bases. V shed 5 bases and J 6 bases; nucleotides not matched to a gene: 10. Germline V gene sequence: CDR1 LNHDA, CDR2 SQIVND (reference sequence). CDR3 length equals 14 residues. The CDR3 bases are TGTGCCAGTAGTCTCGGGAGGACTTACTCCGAGCAGTACTTC. Protein sequence: CASSLGRTYSEQYF.

This clone was counted once. The J gene is TRBJ2-4, the V gene TRBV5-4; TRBD2 matches 7 bases. Germline-derived CDR1 and CDR2 are SGHNT and YYREEE (reference sequence). The CDR3 is 15 amino acids. The J segment lost 8 bases and the V segment lost 3 bases, leaving 11 bases of the junction unmatched. The CDR3 is CASSSQGGDRDIQYF. CDR3 nucleotide sequence: TGTGCCAGCAGCTCCCAGGGAGGGGATAGGGACATTCAGTACTTC.

The chain joins TRBV7-9 to TRBJ1-5; 7 nucleotides line up with TRBD1. Trimming took 5 bases from V and 3 from J; bases not matched to a gene: 4. From germline, CDR1 is SEHNR and CDR2 FQNEAQ (reference sequence). This CDR3 has 14 amino acids. Here the CDR3 reads CASSRGTANQPQHF. The CDR3, as DNA: TGTGCCAGCAGCCGAGGGACAGCCAATCAGCCCCAGCATTTT.

The V call is TRBV3-1 (or the pseudogene TRBV3-2), the J call TRBJ1-5; D call uncertain. Trimming removed 4 bases from V and 1 base from J, with 2 bases in between. CDR3 size: 12 residues. From germline, CDR1 is LGHDT and CDR2 YNNKEL (reference sequence). CDR3 bases: TGTGCCAGCAGCCCGAGCAATCAGCCCCAGCATTTT. Its protein product is CASSPSNQPQHF.

This sequence joins TRBV27 and TRBJ2-7, with 7 nucleotides matching TRBD2. CDR1 MNHEY and CDR2 SMNVEV come from the germline V gene (reference sequence). The CDR3 consists of 15 residues. The trim removed 4 bases at V and 0 bases at J, leaving 6 bases unmatched. The CDR3 sequence is CASSYWGGGSYEQYF. CDR3 in DNA: TGTGCCAGCAGTTACTGGGGGGGAGGCTCCTACGAGCAGTACTTC.

The chain employs TRBV2 and TRBJ2-1; no definite D call. Germline V gives CDR1 SNHLY, CDR2 FYNNEI. V was cut by 2 bases and J by 10 bases, with 6 bases left in between. This CDR3 spans 11 amino acids. The CDR3 nucleotides read TGTGCCAGCAGTGAAATCCGGGAGCAGTTCTTC. The encoded protein is CASSEIREQFF.

The chain joins TRBV24-1 to TRBJ2-1, with D uncertain. The CDR3 sequence is 12 residues long. Germline CDR1 is KGHDR and CDR2 is SFDVKD. V lost 0 bases, J lost 8 bases, and 4 bases lay in between. The CDR3 spells CATSDLRDEQFF. CDR3 bases: TGTGCCACCAGTGATTTGCGGGATGAGCAGTTCTTC.

CDR3 protein: CASSFQGGGHYEQYF. For the CDR3, the DNA is TGTGCCAGCAGCTTCCAGGGTGGGGGCCACTACGAGCAGTACTTC. The genes are TRBV7-2 and TRBJ2-7, with a possible D match to TRBD1 (6 bases). Trimming stripped 3 bases from V and 3 bases from J, with 15 bases between. Germline CDR1 and CDR2: SGHTA and FQGNSA. CDR3 length equals 15 residues. The full variable domain, its missing parts supplied by reference TRBV7-2 and TRBJ2-7, is GAGVSQSPSNKVTEKGKDVELRCDPISGHTALYWYRQSLGQGLEFLIYFQGNSAPDKSGLPSDRFSAERTGGSVSTLTIQRTQQEDSAVYLCASSFQGGGHYEQYFGPGTRLTVT.

This clone was observed at least ten times. The gene calls are TRBV3-1 (or the pseudogene TRBV3-2) and TRBJ2-1; 9 nucleotides agree with TRBD2. The CDR3 sequence is 17 residues long. The junction had 6 bases not matched to a gene; V was cut back by 3 bases and J by 0 bases. CDR1 is LGHDT and CDR2 is YNNKEL in the germline V gene (reference sequence). Written as DNA, the CDR3 is TGTGCCAGCAGCCATTTACTAGCGGGCCTCTCCTACAATGAGCAGTTCTTC. Residues: CASSHLLAGLSYNEQFF.

The gene calls are TRBV14 and TRBJ1-2; D is possibly TRBD1 (5 bases). The CDR3 totals 14 residues. CDR1 and CDR2 (germline): SGHDN, FVKESK. V lost 5 bases, J lost 8 bases, and 18 bases lay in between. The CDR3 loop reads CASSLHISGGGYTF. The CDR3 DNA is TGTGCCAGCAGCTTACACATCAGCGGGGGAGGCTACACCTTC.

Regarding this clone: The same CDR3 can be traced to other DNA sequences in this sample. The rearrangement links TRBV6-5 to TRBJ2-2; 8 bases fit TRBD1. The CDR3 covers 12 residues. Per the germline V gene, CDR1 is MNHEY and CDR2 is SVGAGI. Germline trimming cut 6 bases from V and 6 bases from J; bases unmatched to any gene: 0. The CDR3 DNA reads as TGTGCCAGCAGGACAGGGGCCGGGGAGCTGTTTTTT. This codes for CASRTGAGELFF.

The chain recombines TRBV12-5 with TRBJ2-7; 13 positions match TRBD2. J lost 5 bases, V lost 5 bases, and 3 bases had no gene match. The CDR3 runs to 14 residues. Germline V gene sequence: CDR1 LGHNT, CDR2 FRNRAP. The CDR3 DNA is TGTGCTAGTGGTGGGACTAGCGGGGCCAACGAGCAGTACTTC. This gives the protein CASGGTSGANEQYF.

This chain connects TRBV6-5 to TRBJ2-7; no clear D gene. The CDR3 extends over 13 amino acids. Trimming took 7 bases from V and 3 from J, leaving 13 bases between them. Germline-derived CDR1 and CDR2 are MNHEY and SVGAGI. The CDR3 is CASTFNTVYEQYF. DNA for the CDR3: TGTGCCAGCACCTTCAATACAGTCTACGAGCAGTACTTC.

The chain links TRBV6-5 to TRBJ1-2; a possible D gene is TRBD1 (5 bases). Germline assignment: CDR1 MNHEY and CDR2 SVGAGI. The CDR3 runs 14 residues. Trimming pared 7 bases from V and 3 bases from J, leaving 15 bases between. The CDR3 here is CASTRRVNDYGYTF. The CDR3 DNA reads TGTGCCAGCACCCGCAGGGTTAACGACTATGGCTACACCTTC.

The chain joins TRBV2 to TRBJ1-2; D is perhaps TRBD1 (5 bases). CDR3 length: 13 residues. The V end lost 6 bases, the J end lost 6 bases, and 14 bases lay between the germline ends. Germline values: CDR1 SNHLY, CDR2 FYNNEI. Here the CDR3 reads CASSGGRLDGYTF. Written as DNA, the CDR3 is TGTGCCAGCAGCGGGGGGAGGCTCGATGGCTACACCTTC.

The V gene is TRBV21-1, the J gene TRBJ1-5; the table's D call, TRBD1, was not checked against the DNA. TRBV21-1 is annotated as a pseudogene. The length of the CDR3 is 19 residues. This chain's CDR3 is CASSKGQRQGFYSNQPQHF. As DNA, the CDR3 is TGTGCCAGCAGCAAAGGGCAAAGACAGGGTTTTTATAGCAATCAGCCCCAGCATTTT.